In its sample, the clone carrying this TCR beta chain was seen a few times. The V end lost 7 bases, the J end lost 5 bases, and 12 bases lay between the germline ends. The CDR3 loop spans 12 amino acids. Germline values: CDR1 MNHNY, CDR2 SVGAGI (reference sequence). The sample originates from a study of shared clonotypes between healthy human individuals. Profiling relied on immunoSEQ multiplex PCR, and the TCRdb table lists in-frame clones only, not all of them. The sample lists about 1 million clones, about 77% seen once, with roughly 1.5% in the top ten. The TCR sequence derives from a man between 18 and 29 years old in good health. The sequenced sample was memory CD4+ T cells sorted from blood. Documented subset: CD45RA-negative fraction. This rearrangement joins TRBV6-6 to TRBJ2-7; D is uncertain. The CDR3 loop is CASNGLGNEQYF. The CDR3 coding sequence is TGTGCCAGCAATGGCCTGGGGAACGAGCAGTACTTC.